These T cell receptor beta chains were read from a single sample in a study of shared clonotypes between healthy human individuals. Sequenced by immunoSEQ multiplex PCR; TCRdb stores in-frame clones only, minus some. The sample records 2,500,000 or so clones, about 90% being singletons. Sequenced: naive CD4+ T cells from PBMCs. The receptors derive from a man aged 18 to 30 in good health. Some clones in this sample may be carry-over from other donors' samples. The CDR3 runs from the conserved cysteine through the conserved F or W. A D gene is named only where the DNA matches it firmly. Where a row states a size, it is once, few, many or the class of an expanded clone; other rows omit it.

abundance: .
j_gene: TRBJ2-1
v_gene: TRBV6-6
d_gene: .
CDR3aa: CASSYSRQYNEQFF
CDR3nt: TGTGCCAGCAGTTACTCGAGGCAGTACAATGAGCAGTTCTTC

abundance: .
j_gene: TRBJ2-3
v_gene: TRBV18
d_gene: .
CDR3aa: CASSPGSDTQYF
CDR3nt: TGTGCCAGCTCACCCGGATCCGATACGCAGTATTTT

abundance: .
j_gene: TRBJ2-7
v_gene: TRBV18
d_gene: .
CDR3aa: CASSPPQGYEQYF
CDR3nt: TGTGCCAGCTCACCACCCCAGGGGTACGAGCAGTACTTC

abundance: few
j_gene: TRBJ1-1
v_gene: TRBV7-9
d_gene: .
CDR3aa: CASTNMASTEAFF
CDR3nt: TGTGCCAGCACCAATATGGCGTCTACTGAAGCTTTCTTT

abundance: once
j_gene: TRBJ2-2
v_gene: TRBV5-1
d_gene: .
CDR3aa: CASSFEGSTGELFF
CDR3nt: TGCGCCAGCAGCTTTGAAGGGAGCACCGGGGAGCTGTTTTTT

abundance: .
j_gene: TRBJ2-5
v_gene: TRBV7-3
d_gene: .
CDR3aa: CASRTQINRVWETQYF
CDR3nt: TGTGCCAGCAGGACTCAGATTAACAGGGTTTGGGAGACCCAGTACTTC

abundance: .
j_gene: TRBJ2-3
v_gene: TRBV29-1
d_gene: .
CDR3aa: CSVGSDQTSTDTQYF
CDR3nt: TGCAGCGTTGGGTCGGACCAAACTAGCACAGATACGCAGTATTTT

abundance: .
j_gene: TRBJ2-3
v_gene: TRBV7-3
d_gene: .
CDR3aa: CASSYRVDADTQYF
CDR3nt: TGTGCCAGCAGCTACAGGGTTGACGCAGATACGCAGTATTTT

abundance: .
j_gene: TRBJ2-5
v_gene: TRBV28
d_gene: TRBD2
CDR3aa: CASSSSGRPLQETQYF
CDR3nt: TGTGCCAGCAGTTCTAGCGGGAGGCCACTCCAAGAGACCCAGTACTTC

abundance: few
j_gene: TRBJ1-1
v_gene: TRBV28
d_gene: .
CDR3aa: CASSYDKAFF
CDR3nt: TGTGCCAGCAGTTACGATAAAGCTTTCTTT

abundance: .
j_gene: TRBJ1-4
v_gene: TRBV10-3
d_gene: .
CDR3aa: CAISESVGYNEKLFF
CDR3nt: TGTGCCATCAGTGAGTCGGTCGGCTATAATGAAAAACTGTTTTTT

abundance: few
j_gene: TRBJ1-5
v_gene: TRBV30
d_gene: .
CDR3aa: CAWSGSQGNQPQHF
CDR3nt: TGTGCCTGGAGTGGATCACAGGGCAATCAGCCCCAGCATTTT

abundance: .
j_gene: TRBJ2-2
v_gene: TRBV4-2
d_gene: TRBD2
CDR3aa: CASSQGLAGAGELFF
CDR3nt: TGTGCCAGCAGCCAAGGGCTAGCGGGAGCCGGGGAGCTGTTTTTT

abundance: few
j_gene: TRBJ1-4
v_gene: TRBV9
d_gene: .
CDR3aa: CASSVVAGNEKLFF
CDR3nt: TGTGCCAGCAGCGTAGTCGCCGGGAATGAAAAACTGTTTTTT

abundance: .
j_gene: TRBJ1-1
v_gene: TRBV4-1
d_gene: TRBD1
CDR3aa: CASSQDRGGPEAFF
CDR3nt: TGCGCCAGCAGCCAAGACAGGGGGGGACCTGAAGCTTTCTTT

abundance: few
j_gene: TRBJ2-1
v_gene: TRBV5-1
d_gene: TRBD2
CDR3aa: CASSPGTSGYNEQFF
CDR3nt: TGCGCCAGCAGCCCGGGGACTAGCGGATACAATGAGCAGTTCTTC

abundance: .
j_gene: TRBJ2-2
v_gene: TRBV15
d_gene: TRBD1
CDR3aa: CATSRGGQVTGELFF
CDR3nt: TGTGCCACCAGCAGAGGGGGACAGGTCACCGGGGAGCTGTTTTTT

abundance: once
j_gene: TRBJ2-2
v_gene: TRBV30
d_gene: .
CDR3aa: CAWGQGGTGELFF
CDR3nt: TGTGCCTGGGGCCAAGGGGGCACCGGGGAGCTGTTTTTT

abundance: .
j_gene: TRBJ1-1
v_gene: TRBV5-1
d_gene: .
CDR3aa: CASSLARSSRREAFF
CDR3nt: TGCGCCAGCAGCTTGGCCCGGAGTTCCCGGAGAGAAGCTTTCTTT

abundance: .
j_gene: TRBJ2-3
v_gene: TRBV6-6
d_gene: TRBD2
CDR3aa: CASSLSGREGSDTQYF
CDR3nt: TGTGCCAGCAGTTTAAGCGGGCGGGAGGGTTCAGATACGCAGTATTTT

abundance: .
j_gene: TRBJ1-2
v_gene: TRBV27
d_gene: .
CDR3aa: CASSPTVGSNYGYTF
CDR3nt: TGTGCCAGCAGTCCAACGGTCGGATCCAACTATGGCTACACCTTC

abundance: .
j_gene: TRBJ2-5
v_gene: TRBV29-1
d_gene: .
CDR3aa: CSAVGLGQETQYF
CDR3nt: TGCAGCGCCGTAGGACTCGGGCAAGAGACCCAGTACTTC

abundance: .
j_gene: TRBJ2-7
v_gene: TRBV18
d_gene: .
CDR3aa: CASSPPRREEQYF
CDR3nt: TGTGCCAGCTCACCACCGCGAAGGGAAGAGCAGTACTTC

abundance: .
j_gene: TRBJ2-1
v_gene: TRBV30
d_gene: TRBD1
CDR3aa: CASSVGGAHNEQFF
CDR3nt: TGTGCCTCGTCTGTAGGGGGCGCTCACAATGAGCAGTTCTTC

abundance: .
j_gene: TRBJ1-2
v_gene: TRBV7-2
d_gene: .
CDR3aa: CASSYRGGNEGYTF
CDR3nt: TGTGCCAGCAGCTATCGCGGGGGGAATGAAGGCTACACCTTC

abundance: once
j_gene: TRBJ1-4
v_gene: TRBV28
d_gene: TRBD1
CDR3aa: CASSPRTGGLTNEKLFF
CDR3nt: TGTGCCAGCAGTCCCAGGACAGGGGGCCTCACTAATGAAAAACTGTTTTTT

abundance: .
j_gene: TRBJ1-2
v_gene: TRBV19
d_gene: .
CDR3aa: CASKRDFRYGYTF
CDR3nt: TGTGCCAGTAAAAGGGATTTTCGGTATGGCTACACCTTC

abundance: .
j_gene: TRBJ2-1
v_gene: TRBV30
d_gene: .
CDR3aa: CAWSRAGIQQFF
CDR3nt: TGTGCCTGGAGTCGGGCGGGGATCCAGCAGTTCTTC

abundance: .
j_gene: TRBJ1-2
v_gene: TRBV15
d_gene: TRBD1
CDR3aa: CATSSLGGNYGYTF
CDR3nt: TGTGCCACCAGCAGTCTAGGGGGCAACTATGGCTACACCTTC

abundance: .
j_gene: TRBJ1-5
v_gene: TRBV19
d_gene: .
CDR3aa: CASTFHSRDQPQHF
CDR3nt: TGTGCCAGTACCTTTCATAGCAGGGATCAGCCCCAGCATTTT

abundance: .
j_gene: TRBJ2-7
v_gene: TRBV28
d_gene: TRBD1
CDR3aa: CASSFFGTGSYEQYF
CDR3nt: TGTGCCAGCAGTTTCTTCGGGACAGGCTCGTACGAGCAGTACTTC

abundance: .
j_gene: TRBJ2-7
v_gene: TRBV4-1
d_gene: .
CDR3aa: CASSQEGQVNYEQYF
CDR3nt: TGCGCCAGCAGCCAAGAGGGGCAGGTAAACTACGAGCAGTACTTC

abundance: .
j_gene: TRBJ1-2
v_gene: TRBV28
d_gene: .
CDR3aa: CASSLSRDYGYTF
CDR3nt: TGTGCCAGCAGTTTATCCAGGGACTATGGCTACACCTTC

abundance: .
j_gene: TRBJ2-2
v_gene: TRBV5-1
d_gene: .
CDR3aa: CASSLNPGSGELFF
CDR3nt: TGCGCCAGCAGCTTGAACCCAGGGTCCGGGGAGCTGTTTTTT

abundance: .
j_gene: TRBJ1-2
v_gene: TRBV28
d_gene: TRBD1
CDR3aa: CASSLPTGNNYGYTF
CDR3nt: TGTGCCAGCAGTTTACCGACAGGGAATAACTATGGCTACACCTTC

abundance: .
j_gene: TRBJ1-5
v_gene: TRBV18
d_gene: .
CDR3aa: CASSPSMGQPQHF
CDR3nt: TGTGCCAGCTCACCATCTATGGGTCAGCCCCAGCATTTT

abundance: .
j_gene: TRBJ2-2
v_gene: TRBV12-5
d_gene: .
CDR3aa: CASGLIRETTNTGELFF
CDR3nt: TGTGCTAGTGGTTTGATAAGGGAGACTACGAACACCGGGGAGCTGTTTTTT

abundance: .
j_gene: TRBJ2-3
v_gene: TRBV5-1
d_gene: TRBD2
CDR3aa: CASSLEGGSIADTQYF
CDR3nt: TGCGCCAGCAGCTTGGAGGGCGGGAGTATAGCAGATACGCAGTATTTT

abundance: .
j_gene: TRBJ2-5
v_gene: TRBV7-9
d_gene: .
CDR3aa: CASSLAHQGETQYF
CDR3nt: TGTGCCAGCAGCTTAGCGCACCAGGGGGAGACCCAGTACTTC

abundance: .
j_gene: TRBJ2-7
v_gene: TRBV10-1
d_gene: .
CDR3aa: CASSEPGRRYEQYF
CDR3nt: TGCGCCAGCAGTGAGCCCGGACGGAGATACGAGCAGTACTTC